This TCR beta chain comes out of a study of vaccination effects on CD4 cells after COVID-19. The study, taken as a whole, reports: From healthy vaccinees, only 1 of 255 vaccine-induced clones also reacted to common cold coronaviruses. Infection-derived and vaccine-derived clones contracted markedly late after vaccination.

This clone showed up just a few times. The antigen is undetermined. Sequencing in the ViraFEST assay came after antigen-specific CD4+ T cells had been expanded with viral peptide pools, which were used to stimulate PBMC. Culture lasted about ten days before CD4+ T cell isolation. Participants were vaccinated with two doses of either the BNT162b2 or mRNA-1273 vaccine. Neither prior SARS-CoV-2 infection nor positive nucleocapsid antibodies were present in the vaccine recipients. Clones were sequenced by immunoSEQ multiplex PCR, and TCRdb holds only the in-frame ones, with some missing. Among about 33,000 clones listed, 82% were seen once. This specimen consisted of CD4+ T cells from PBMCs cultured with HCoV-NL63 spike peptides, obtained after COVID-19 vaccination. This TCR derives from a human donor who received a COVID-19 vaccine. Some clones in this sample may be carry-over from other donors' samples.

In DNA form, the CDR3 reads TGTGCCAGCAGCTTAGTTGGAGGGTTAAATAATTCACCCCTCCACTTT. Translated, it gives CASSLVGGLNNSPLHF. The genes are TRBV7-2 and TRBJ1-6; D is uncertain. Trimming left V 1 base short and J 5 bases short, with 12 bases between. Germline CDR1 SGHTA, CDR2 FQGNSA. The CDR3 is 16 residues long. Together with reference TRBV7-2 and TRBJ1-6, the CDR3 gives the full variable domain: GAGVSQSPSNKVTEKGKDVELRCDPISGHTALYWYRQSLGQGLEFLIYFQGNSAPDKSGLPSDRFSAERTGGSVSTLTIQRTQQEDSAVYLCASSLVGGLNNSPLHFGNGTRLTVT.